The 16 T cell receptor beta chains below all came from one sample that was sequenced in a study. From the RT-PCR reads, TCRdb called clonotypes with MiXCR, one entry per CDR3 protein. The profile covers fewer than 800,000 distinct CDR3 sequences, with 12% to 15% appearing a single time and 3.6% taken by the ten largest. The sequenced material came from memory CD4+ T cells from blood. These TCRs come from a female donor in good health, serving as a healthy control.

The chain recombines TRBV5-1 with TRBJ1-1, with 7 bases fitting TRBD1. The CDR3 totals 14 residues. Looked up from germline, CDR1 is SGHRS and CDR2 is YFSETQ. J gave up 1 base and V 6 bases, and 6 bases lay outside the gene matches. CDR3 protein: CASKPTGTNTEAFF. The CDR3 region has the DNA TGCGCCAGCAAACCGACAGGGACGAACACTGAAGCTTTCTTT.

This clonotype was detected a few times. This chain links TRBV28 with TRBJ2-4; possible D gene TRBD1, 5 bases. This CDR3 is 11 amino acids long. V gave up 6 bases and J gave up 7 bases, with 7 bases separating them. Germline V gene data show CDR1 as MDHEN and CDR2 as SYDVKM. The CDR3 region is CASRDINIQYF. The DNA for the CDR3 is TGTGCCAGCAGGGACATCAACATTCAGTACTTC.

The J gene is TRBJ1-2, the V gene TRBV28; a possible D gene is TRBD1 (5 bases). Germline assignment: CDR1 MDHEN and CDR2 SYDVKM. This CDR3 has 14 residues. V was pared by 2 bases and J by 6 bases, with 13 bases between. The CDR3 DNA is TGTGCCAGCAGTTTACAGGGTCTTTCGAATGGCTACACCTTC. Protein: CASSLQGLSNGYTF.

The chain links TRBV20-1 to TRBJ2-7, with TRBD2 as a possible D gene (5 bases). Between the trimmed V and J ends, which lost 6 bases and 7 bases, there was a span of 16 bases. This CDR3 is 12 amino acids long. Germline assignment: CDR1 DFQATT and CDR2 SNEGSKA (reference sequence). The CDR3 DNA is TGCAGTGCCTGGGGTCTAACGGGGGAGCAGTACTTC. Residues: CSAWGLTGEQYF.

This clonotype has ten or more counts. The chain couples TRBV28 to TRBJ2-3, with 7 positions matching TRBD2. CDR1 is MDHEN, CDR2 SYDVKM, per germline. This CDR3 region has 14 residues. V trimming: 7 bases; J trimming: 3 bases; junction bases outside the gene matches: 7. The CDR3: CASMEGGKTDTQYF. The CDR3 DNA reads TGTGCCAGCATGGAGGGAGGGAAGACAGATACGCAGTATTTT.

The V gene is TRBV5-1, the J gene TRBJ2-1; tentative D call: TRBD2 (5 bases). The CDR3 extends over 13 amino acids. V was shortened by 4 bases and J by 6 bases, with 11 bases between the two germline ends. From germline, CDR1 is SGHRS and CDR2 YFSETQ. The CDR3 region is CASSRGGFNEQFF. The CDR3 coding sequence is TGCGCCAGCAGCCGAGGAGGATTCAATGAGCAGTTCTTC.

V usage is TRBV29-1 and J usage is TRBJ1-3; D might be TRBD1 (5 bases). CDR1 SQVTM and CDR2 ANQGSEA come from the germline V gene. The V gene lost 4 bases and the J gene lost 0 bases, with 13 bases spanning the gap. The CDR3 loop spans 15 amino acids. Here the CDR3 reads CSVGGTGNSGNTIYF. The CDR3 DNA follows: TGCAGCGTTGGGGGGACCGGGAACTCTGGAAACACCATATATTTT. The entire variable domain, with the rest obtained from reference TRBV29-1 and TRBJ1-3, is as follows: SAVISQKPSRDICQRGTSLTIQCQVDSQVTMMFWYRQQPGQSLTLIATANQGSEATYESGFVIDKFPISRPNLTFSTLTVSNMSPEDSSIYLCSVGGTGNSGNTIYFGEGSWLTVV.

The sample holds many counts of this clonotype. CDR3 sequence reads: CASRATELSYEQYF. CDR3 DNA: TGTGCCAGCAGGGCGACAGAGCTTTCCTACGAGCAGTACTTC. The chain is built from TRBV12-3 or TRBV12-4 and TRBJ2-7; tentative D call: TRBD1 (5 bases). This CDR3 is 14 amino acids long. Trimming shortened V by 6 bases and J by 1 base, and 13 bases separated the two germline ends.

This clonotype was observed a handful of times. The chain recombines TRBV12-3 or TRBV12-4 with TRBJ2-2; TRBD2 matches at 12 bases. There are 15 residues in the CDR3. The ends lost 7 bases at V and 7 bases at J; junction bases unmatched: 7. CDR3 in DNA: TGTGCCAGCATAACTAGCGGGGGGTCCGACGGGGAGCTGTTTTTT. Translated, it gives CASITSGGSDGELFF.

This clonotype was detected ten times or more. J is TRBJ2-7 and V is TRBV4-3, with unresolved D. V dropped 2 bases and J dropped 0 bases, with 8 bases sitting between them. The germline V gene has CDR1 LGHNA and CDR2 YSLEER. This CDR3 comprises 14 residues. The CDR3 DNA sequence: TGCGCCAGCAGCCAATCCAGGAGCTCCTACGAGCAGTACTTC. Residues: CASSQSRSSYEQYF.

V usage is TRBV5-1 and J usage is TRBJ2-7; the D gene is possibly TRBD1 (6 bases). The CDR3 totals 14 residues. In germline, CDR1 is SGHRS, CDR2 YFSETQ. Trimming cost V 4 bases and J 3 bases, with 14 bases left between them. The CDR3: CASSPETGFYEQYF. CDR3 nucleotide sequence: TGCGCCAGCAGCCCCGAAACAGGGTTCTACGAGCAGTACTTC.

The chain is built from TRBV28 and TRBJ2-3, with D possibly TRBD1 on 5 matching bases. The CDR3 consists of 13 residues. Looked up from germline, CDR1 is MDHEN and CDR2 is SYDVKM. The V end was cut by 8 bases, the J end by 3 bases, with 12 bases between. As DNA, the CDR3 is TGTGCCAGCTTTGGGGCTCGGACAGATACGCAGTATTTT. It encodes CASFGARTDTQYF.

This clonotype was observed many times. V is TRBV6-5 and J is TRBJ2-7, with 10 bases identical to TRBD2. J lost 2 bases, V lost 3 bases, and 10 bases had no gene match. There are 17 residues in the CDR3. Germline CDR1 MNHEY, CDR2 SVGAGI. DNA of the CDR3: TGTGCCAGCAGTTATGTGCCTAGCGGGAGTGAGCCCTACGAGCAGTACTTC. Translation gives CASSYVPSGSEPYEQYF.

Only a few counts were recorded for this clonotype. The chain combines TRBV7-2 with TRBJ2-7; D perhaps matches TRBD2 (6 bases). The V gene lost 4 bases and the J gene lost 7 bases, with 17 bases spanning the gap. Germline V gene sequence: CDR1 SGHTA, CDR2 FQGNSA. CDR3 length equals 14 residues. CDR3 in DNA: TGTGCCAGCAGCTCTGGGGGAGGCTCTGGGGAGCAGTACTTC. Translated: CASSSGGGSGEQYF.

The chain carries TRBV28 and TRBJ1-1; weak D call: TRBD1 (5 bases). V lost 4 bases and J lost 8, with 14 bases in between. The CDR3 loop spans 13 amino acids. Germline V gene data show CDR1 as MDHEN and CDR2 as SYDVKM. CDR3: CASSSSGPGEAFF. The CDR3 DNA is TGTGCCAGCAGTTCTTCAGGGCCCGGGGAAGCTTTCTTT.

This chain links TRBV7-9 with TRBJ1-4, with TRBD1 as a possible D gene (6 bases). Germline V CDR1 and CDR2: SEHNR, FQNEAQ (reference sequence). CDR3 length equals 19 residues. Trimming removed 2 bases from V and 7 bases from J, with 26 bases in between. The DNA of the CDR3 is TGTGCCAGCAGCTTATACCGGGACAAGGGCATCGGAGGGAGTGAAAAACTGTTTTTT. The encoded protein is CASSLYRDKGIGGSEKLFF.